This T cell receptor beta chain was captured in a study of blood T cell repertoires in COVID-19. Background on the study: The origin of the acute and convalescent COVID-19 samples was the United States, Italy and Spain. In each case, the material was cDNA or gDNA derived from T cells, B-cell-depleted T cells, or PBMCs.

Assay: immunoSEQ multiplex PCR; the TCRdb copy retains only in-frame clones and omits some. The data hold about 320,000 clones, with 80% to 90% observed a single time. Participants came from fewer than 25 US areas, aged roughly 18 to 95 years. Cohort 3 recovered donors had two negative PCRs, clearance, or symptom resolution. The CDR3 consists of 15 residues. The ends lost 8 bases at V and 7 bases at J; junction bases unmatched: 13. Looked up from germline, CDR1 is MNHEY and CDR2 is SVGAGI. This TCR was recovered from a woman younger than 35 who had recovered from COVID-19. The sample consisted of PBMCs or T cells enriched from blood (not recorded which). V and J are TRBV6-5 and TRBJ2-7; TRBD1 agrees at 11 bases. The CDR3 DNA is TGTGCCAGCGGGCTTCGAAGGACAGGGGGCGAAGAGCAGTACTTC. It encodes CASGLRRTGGEEQYF.